The 18 T cell receptor beta chains below all came from one sample that was sequenced in a study of breast tumors, draining lymph nodes, adjacent tissues. TCRdb reprocessed the multiplex PCR reads with MiXCR, giving one entry per CDR3 protein. The sample includes more than 50,000 distinct CDR3 sequences, 40% to 45% of them seen just once. Sequencing was performed on breast tumor tissue. The source of these receptors is a female donor with breast cancer. Some clones in this sample may be carry-over from other donors' samples.

The chain joins TRBV29-1 to TRBJ1-4; D unclear. The V gene's germline CDR1 is SQVTM and CDR2 ANQGSEA. The CDR3 is 13 amino acids. The V end was cut by 6 bases, the J end by 2 bases, with 10 bases between. The CDR3 here is CSVQKGTNEKLFF. The CDR3 bases are TGCAGCGTCCAAAAGGGCACTAATGAAAAACTGTTTTTT.

A note on this clonotype: Since a much larger clone is just one base distant, this may be a read error. This chain connects TRBV30 to TRBJ2-7, with 7 bases matching TRBD1. The CDR3 totals 12 residues. From germline, CDR1 is GTSNPN and CDR2 SVGIG (reference sequence). The CDR3: CARSPGGYEQYF. The CDR3 DNA sequence: TGTGCCCGGAGTCCAGGGGGCTACGAGCAGTACTTC.

This clonotype was detected many times. V gene TRBV6-6 combines with J gene TRBJ1-2, with a tentative D call TRBD1 (5 bases). This CDR3 region has 14 residues. The V gene's germline CDR1 is MNHNY and CDR2 SVGAGI (reference sequence). Trimming removed 1 base from V and 7 bases from J, with 13 bases in between. The chain's CDR3 is CASSYWGIVSGYTF. In DNA form, the CDR3 reads TGTGCCAGCAGTTACTGGGGGATTGTATCTGGCTACACCTTC.

A word on this clonotype: At one end, the junction sequence differs from germline, possibly due to a read error. The J gene is TRBJ2-5, the V gene TRBV6-5, with 9 bases lining up with TRBD2. The germline gives CDR1 MNHEY, CDR2 SVGAGI. This CDR3 contains 15 residues. The CDR3 here is CGSNHLSGSGGTQYF. The DNA of the CDR3 is TGTGGCAGCAACCACCTTAGCGGGAGTGGGGGGACCCAGTACTTC.

This chain links TRBV9 with TRBJ2-6; maybe TRBD1 (5 bases). Germline CDR1 is SGDLS and CDR2 is YYNGEE. V was trimmed by 4 bases and J by 4 bases, leaving 12 bases between them. The CDR3 is made up of 15 amino acids. The CDR3 sequence is CASSLTGTGANVLTF. CDR3 DNA sequence: TGTGCCAGCAGCCTAACAGGCACCGGGGCCAACGTCCTGACTTTC.

The genes are TRBV7-3 and TRBJ1-2; the D gene is possibly TRBD1 (5 bases). The CDR3 loop spans 13 amino acids. V gave up 4 bases and J gave up 6 bases, with 12 bases separating them. Germline V gene lookup returns CDR1 SGHTA and CDR2 FQGTGA. Here the CDR3 DNA reads TGTGCCAGCAGCTCTGGGGCCGGGAATGGCTACACCTTC. It encodes CASSSGAGNGYTF.

This clonotype was counted at least ten times. The chain combines TRBV6-1 with TRBJ1-2; 9 bases are shared with TRBD1. The V segment lost 6 bases and the J segment 2 bases; nucleotides outside the gene matches: 4. The germline V gene encodes CDR1 MNHNS and CDR2 SASEGT. The CDR3 sequence is 14 residues long. DNA of the CDR3: TGTGCCAGCAGGGACAGGGGATCGAACTATGGCTACACCTTC. Its protein is CASRDRGSNYGYTF.

This rearrangement joins TRBV6-6 to TRBJ1-2; the D is unclear. The CDR3 length is 13 residues. The germline V gene encodes CDR1 MNHNY and CDR2 SVGAGI (reference sequence). V shed 6 bases and J shed 7 bases, with 15 bases lying between them. The CDR3 region has the DNA TGTGCCAGCAGCCAAACCACGGGGTTTGGCTACACCTTC. Translation gives CASSQTTGFGYTF.

This clonotype was detected many times. The V call is TRBV7-8, the J call TRBJ2-1; D remains unclear. Germline CDR1 SGHVS, CDR2 FQNEAQ. CDR3 size: 14 residues. V dropped 3 bases and J dropped 7 bases, with 13 bases sitting between them. The CDR3 DNA reads TGTGCCAGCAGCTTGTCCATGGTGGCGAATGAGCAGTTCTTC. This codes for CASSLSMVANEQFF. Combining the CDR3 with reference TRBV7-8 and TRBJ2-1 gives the whole variable domain GAGVSQSPRYKVAKRGQDVALRCDPISGHVSLFWYQQALGQGPEFLTYFQNEAQLDKSGLPSDRFFAERPEGSVSTLKIQRTQQEDSAVYLCASSLSMVANEQFFGPGTRLTVL.

The V gene is TRBV24-1, the J gene TRBJ2-3; TRBD2 agrees at 10 bases. This CDR3 contains 15 residues. The V segment lost 7 bases and the J segment 2 bases; nucleotides outside the gene matches: 5. CDR1 is KGHDR and CDR2 is SFDVKD in the germline V gene. CDR3 region: CATSKAGGITDTQYF. Here the CDR3 DNA reads TGTGCCACCAGCAAAGCGGGGGGGATCACAGATACGCAGTATTTT.

This clonotype was found many times. The chain joins TRBV28 to TRBJ1-2; 7 bases align to TRBD1. The V gene end was trimmed by 5 bases and the J gene end by 4 bases; junction bases not matched to a gene: 10. Germline V gene data show CDR1 as MDHEN and CDR2 as SYDVKM. The CDR3 has 15 residues. The CDR3 nucleotides are TGTGCCAGCAGTCCCCCGGACAGGCAGGGCTATGGCTACACCTTC. Translating gives CASSPPDRQGYGYTF.

This clonotype was seen many times. This chain connects TRBV5-1 to TRBJ2-5, with TRBD1 identical over 7 bases. With 4 bases clipped from V and 5 bases from J, the junction kept 11 bases outside the gene matches. Per germline, CDR1 SGHRS and CDR2 YFSETQ. CDR3 length: 15 amino acids. In DNA, the CDR3 is TGCGCCAGCAGCCCTCGGACAGGCGGGTCGGAGACCCAGTACTTC. Residues: CASSPRTGGSETQYF.

Ten or more counts support this clonotype. The chain uses TRBV7-3 and TRBJ2-7, with 11 bases aligning to TRBD1. The CDR3 is made up of 16 amino acids. V dropped 5 bases and J dropped 5; count of bases not matched to a gene: 11. Germline lookup yields CDR1 SGHTA and CDR2 FQGTGA. CDR3 coding DNA: TGTGCCAGCAGCCCGATGGACAGGGGGCAAATGGACGAGCAGTACTTC. Translation: CASSPMDRGQMDEQYF.

Concerning this clonotype itself: One end of the junction fails to match germline, which may point to a read error. This chain connects TRBV19 to TRBJ2-1, with 14 bases aligning to TRBD2. CDR1 is LNHDA and CDR2 is SQIVND in the germline V gene (reference sequence). This CDR3 has 17 amino acids. The CDR3 DNA sequence: TGTGCCGGTAGCCCGAGAGGGACTAGCGGGAGTAGTAATGAGCAGTCCTTC. Its translation: CAGSPRGTSGSSNEQSF.

This clonotype was recorded at least ten times. This chain uses TRBV7-2 with TRBJ2-5; TRBD2 aligns across 9 bases. The CDR3 spans 17 residues. CDR1 and CDR2 (germline): SGHTA, FQGNSA. Unmatched junction bases numbered 13, after V lost 3 bases and J lost 5 bases. The CDR3 nucleotides read TGTGCCAGCAGCTTTAGGTTCACGCGGGGGGGCACGGAGACCCAGTACTTC. Protein sequence: CASSFRFTRGGTETQYF.

As to this clonotype: The germline gene is not matched at one end of the junction; a read error may be the cause. The genes are TRBV7-9 and TRBJ1-2, with D possibly being TRBD1 (5 bases). This CDR3 has 13 amino acids. Germline-derived CDR1 and CDR2 are SEHNR and FQNEAQ (reference sequence). CDR3 in DNA: TGTGCCAGCAGCTGGGGGGAGGCCTATGGCTGCACCTTC. Translating gives CASSWGEAYGCTF.

In its sample, this clonotype was seen once. The chain recombines TRBV7-3 with TRBJ2-3; 9 nucleotides match TRBD2. Germline assignment: CDR1 SGHTA and CDR2 FQGTGA. The V and J ends lost 6 bases and 4 bases, in that order; junction bases with no gene match: 8. The CDR3 spans 15 residues. The CDR3 loop reads CASRPGRGGADTQYF. The CDR3 DNA follows: TGTGCCAGCAGGCCCGGACGCGGGGGGGCAGATACGCAGTATTTT.

This clonotype occurred many times. The V gene is TRBV6-5, the J gene TRBJ2-1, with D perhaps matching TRBD1 (5 bases). Germline V gene sequence: CDR1 MNHEY, CDR2 SVGAGI. V was cut by 5 bases and J by 0 bases, with 11 bases left in between. The CDR3 is 15 residues long. The CDR3 is CASSMLGVSYNEQFF. The CDR3 DNA follows: TGTGCCAGCAGTATGCTAGGGGTCTCCTACAATGAGCAGTTCTTC.